This passage covers 29 T cell receptor beta chains from one sample sequenced in a study of Graves' ophthalmopathy and Graves' hyperthyroidism. The sequenced template was RNA, covering the TCR beta CDR3 region. After a first-round RT-PCR with HTBI primers, a second-round multiplex PCR was run. TCRdb used MiXCR to reprocess the multiplex PCR reads, holding one entry per CDR3 protein. The sample shows 600,000 to 950,000 distinct CDR3 sequences, 35% to 50% of them seen only once. Sequences were obtained from peripheral blood. The source is an adult man with Graves' ophthalmopathy.

This clonotype has at least ten counts. The V call is TRBV10-3, the J call TRBJ2-7; D unresolved. Trimming cost V 2 bases and J 4 bases, with 6 bases left between them. This CDR3 has 12 residues. Germline V gene lookup returns CDR1 ENHRY and CDR2 SYGVKD. This chain's CDR3 is CAISETPYEQYF. CDR3 DNA: TGTGCCATCAGTGAGACACCTTACGAGCAGTACTTC.

The rearrangement joins TRBV7-2 to TRBJ1-4; 9 bases are a match to TRBD1. The CDR3 extends over 14 amino acids. The ends lost 3 bases at V and 11 bases at J; junction bases unmatched: 7. Germline assignment: CDR1 SGHTA and CDR2 FQGNSA. The CDR3 here is CASSFEQGAWKLFF. The CDR3 bases are TGTGCCAGCAGCTTTGAACAGGGGGCGTGGAAACTGTTTTTT. Full variable domain (remainder filled in from reference TRBV7-2 and TRBJ1-4): GAGVSQSPSNKVTEKGKDVELRCDPISGHTALYWYRQSLGQGLEFLIYFQGNSAPDKSGLPSDRFSAERTGGSVSTLTIQRTQQEDSAVYLCASSFEQGAWKLFFGSGTQLSVL.

The V and J genes are TRBV28 and TRBJ2-5, with TRBD1 identical over 7 bases. After removal of 6 bases from V and 3 bases from J, the junction contained 4 bases not matched to a gene. Germline loops: CDR1 MDHEN, CDR2 SYDVKM. CDR3 length equals 13 residues. The CDR3 nucleotides are TGTGCCAGCAGGTCTACAGGGGAAGAGACCCAGTACTTC. It codes for CASRSTGEETQYF.

A single count supports this clonotype. Just one base apart from a much larger clone, this may be a read error. Here the CDR3 omits its conserved ending phenylalanine or tryptophan, so a read error is the likely source. The chain couples TRBV7-2 to TRBJ1-4; TRBD1 aligns across 9 bases. The CDR3 spans 16 residues. Trimming at V came to 2 bases and at J to 8 bases, leaving 9 bases not matched to a gene. CDR1 SGHTA and CDR2 FQGNSA come from the germline V gene. CDR3 DNA: TGTGCCAGCAGCTTACGTAAGGGACAGGGCAACGAAAAACTGTTTTTA. This translates into CASSLRKGQGNEKLFL.

This clonotype has a single count. The chain recombines TRBV10-3 with TRBJ2-2, with D tentatively TRBD2 (7 bases). Germline CDR1 and CDR2: ENHRY and SYGVKD. The length of the CDR3 is 15 residues. The V and J ends lost 3 bases and 6 bases respectively, with 14 bases between them. CDR3 region: CAISDLSGGPGELFF. CDR3 sequence (DNA): TGTGCCATCAGTGATTTGTCGGGGGGCCCCGGGGAGCTGTTTTTT.

There are a few counts of this clonotype. The V and J genes are TRBV10-3 and TRBJ1-2; tentative D call: TRBD1 (5 bases). The CDR3 extends over 14 amino acids. Germline values: CDR1 ENHRY, CDR2 SYGVKD. With 6 bases removed from V and 1 base from J, the gap between germline ends came to 12 bases. CDR3 in DNA: TGTGCCATCAGCGGGACTACCCTTAACTATGGCTACACCTTC. Its protein product is CAISGTTLNYGYTF.

This clonotype was seen ten or more times. The J gene is TRBJ2-6, the V gene TRBV29-1, with D perhaps matching TRBD2 (5 bases). This CDR3 spans 13 amino acids. CDR1 and CDR2 from the germline V gene are SQVTM and ANQGSEA. V was cut by 7 bases and J by 0 bases, with 7 bases left in between. CDR3 loop: CSAEVSGANVLTF. The CDR3 nucleotides read TGCAGCGCGGAGGTCTCTGGGGCCAACGTCCTGACTTTC.

This clonotype has just a few counts. The chain couples TRBV9 to TRBJ2-7; D gene unclear. This CDR3 spans 15 amino acids. Germline CDR1 is SGDLS and CDR2 is YYNGEE. V lost 0 bases and J lost 0, with 10 bases in between. The CDR3 reads CASSVGAPSSYEQYF. The DNA of the CDR3 is TGTGCCAGCAGCGTAGGGGCCCCAAGCTCCTACGAGCAGTACTTC.

This clonotype was seen more than once but under ten times. The chain couples TRBV29-1 to TRBJ2-7, with TRBD1 matching over 8 bases. Germline trimming cut 4 bases from V and 2 bases from J; bases unmatched to any gene: 4. The V gene's germline CDR1 is SQVTM and CDR2 ANQGSEA. The CDR3 loop spans 13 amino acids. The CDR3 region is CSVGAGGPYEQYF. CDR3 DNA: TGCAGCGTTGGGGCAGGGGGCCCCTACGAGCAGTACTTC.

V gene TRBV3-1 combines with J gene TRBJ2-5, with 8 positions matching TRBD2. Germline loops: CDR1 LGHDT, CDR2 YNNKEL (reference sequence). The CDR3 runs to 15 residues. Trimming took 4 bases from V and 5 from J; bases not matched to a gene: 9. Here the CDR3 reads CASSPSGRRGETQYF. In DNA form, the CDR3 reads TGTGCCAGCAGCCCGAGCGGGAGAAGGGGTGAGACCCAGTACTTC.

This clonotype was observed at least ten times. This rearrangement joins TRBV7-2 to TRBJ2-7; D is ambiguous. The CDR3 runs to 16 residues. Germline CDR1 reads SGHTA; CDR2 reads FQGNSA. Deletions cut 4 bases from V and 0 bases from J, with 16 bases between. DNA for the CDR3: TGTGCCAGCAGCTCCTACTCGTCCGTCAGCTCCTACGAGCAGTACTTC. Protein sequence: CASSSYSSVSSYEQYF.

This clonotype has only a few counts. The chain couples TRBV19 to TRBJ1-5; tentatively, D is TRBD1 (5 bases). Germline CDR1 is LNHDA and CDR2 is SQIVND (reference sequence). The CDR3 is made up of 15 amino acids. Trimming removed 5 bases from V and 3 bases from J, with 14 bases in between. For the CDR3, the DNA is TGTGCCAGTAGTCCTCCGGGACTGATCAATCAGCCCCAGCATTTT. Protein product: CASSPPGLINQPQHF.

This clonotype was recorded a few times. This CDR3 reads CAISERTGGGGYTF. The CDR3 DNA follows: TGTGCCATCAGTGAGAGGACAGGGGGGGGAGGCTACACCTTC. This sequence joins TRBV10-3 and TRBJ1-2, with TRBD1 identical over 10 bases. V dropped 2 bases and J dropped 8; count of bases not matched to a gene: 5. The CDR3 sequence is 14 residues long. CDR1 is ENHRY, CDR2 SYGVKD, per germline.

This clonotype was observed at least ten times. The CDR3 loop is CSGDRGTEAFF. The DNA of the CDR3 is TGCAGCGGGGACAGGGGGACTGAAGCTTTCTTT. This sequence joins TRBV29-1 and TRBJ1-1, with 11 bases identical to TRBD1. The ends lost 7 bases at V and 5 bases at J; junction bases unmatched: 0. CDR1 and CDR2 (germline): SQVTM, ANQGSEA. CDR3 length equals 11 residues.

As regards this clonotype: Germline and junction disagree at one end, which may indicate a read error. The chain is built from TRBV7-9 and TRBJ2-2, with unresolved D. The CDR3 is made up of 14 amino acids. Germline assignment: CDR1 SEHNR and CDR2 FQNEAQ (reference sequence). The CDR3 protein is CASSTLGNTGELFF. In nucleotides, the CDR3 is TGCGCCAGCAGCACCCTAGGAAACACCGGGGAGCTGTTTTTT.

This clonotype was detected a few times. The chain carries TRBV7-2 and TRBJ1-4; D gene uncertain. V was pared by 5 bases and J by 3 bases, with 10 bases between. In germline, CDR1 is SGHTA, CDR2 FQGNSA. The CDR3 has 14 amino acids. As DNA, the CDR3 is TGTGCCAGCAGCCAAATTGGGCCTAATGAAAAACTGTTTTTT. Its protein is CASSQIGPNEKLFF.

This clonotype was seen a handful of times. The rearrangement joins TRBV25-1 to TRBJ1-1; D ambiguous. With 5 bases removed from V and 0 bases from J, the gap between germline ends came to 16 bases. The V gene's germline CDR1 is MGHDK and CDR2 SYGVNS. The CDR3 loop spans 16 amino acids. The CDR3: CASSSSRQAMNTEAFF. The CDR3 coding sequence is TGTGCCAGCAGTTCTTCACGGCAGGCGATGAACACTGAAGCTTTCTTT.

There are many counts of this clonotype. The J gene is TRBJ2-5, the V gene TRBV29-1; no firm D call. Germline values: CDR1 SQVTM, CDR2 ANQGSEA. The CDR3 totals 14 residues. Trimming removed 0 bases at V and 5 bases at J, with 13 bases between. For the CDR3, the DNA is TGCAGCGTTGAAGATCTGGCAGTCGGCGAGACCCAGTACTTC. Translation: CSVEDLAVGETQYF.

The chain recombines TRBV25-1 with TRBJ2-7, with TRBD2 matching over 9 bases. This CDR3 spans 14 amino acids. Germline values: CDR1 MGHDK, CDR2 SYGVNS. Trimming cost V 6 bases and J 4 bases; bases outside gene matches: 7. The chain's CDR3 is CASRRGGVWYEQYF. In DNA form, the CDR3 reads TGTGCCAGCAGGCGGGGGGGCGTCTGGTACGAGCAGTACTTC.

This clonotype appeared many times. The genes are TRBV2 and TRBJ2-1, with 12 nucleotides matching TRBD2. The V gene end was trimmed by 4 bases and the J gene end by 9 bases; junction bases not matched to a gene: 7. This CDR3 contains 15 residues. Germline V CDR1 and CDR2: SNHLY, FYNNEI. The CDR3 nucleotides read TGTGCCAGCAGTGTGTCTAGCGGGAGGGCTGGTGAGCAGTTCTTC. Residues: CASSVSSGRAGEQFF.

In DNA form, the CDR3 reads TGTGCCAGCCGGGAGGGGATCTCCTATGGCTACACCTTC. Protein sequence: CASREGISYGYTF. This chain connects TRBV2 to TRBJ1-2; D might be TRBD1 (5 bases). V lost 8 bases and J 4 bases, leaving 14 bases between the germline ends. The CDR3 covers 13 residues. Germline CDR1 SNHLY, CDR2 FYNNEI.

To note about this clonotype: A much bigger clone sits one base away, suggesting this may be a read error. The chain recombines TRBV2 with TRBJ1-2; D ambiguous. The germline V gene has CDR1 SNHLY and CDR2 FYNNEI. The CDR3 consists of 11 residues. CDR3 protein: CAGRVSYGHTF. The CDR3 region has the DNA TGTGCCGGAAGGGTTTCCTATGGCCACACCTTC.

There are a few counts of this clonotype. CDR3 region: CASTPTEGLNEKLFF. The CDR3 nucleotides read TGTGCCAGCACTCCGACCGAAGGACTTAATGAAAAACTGTTTTTT. The chain links TRBV9 to TRBJ1-4; D remains unclear. Trimming stripped 6 bases from V and 4 bases from J, with 16 bases between. The CDR3 runs to 15 residues. Germline V lookup: CDR1 SGDLS, CDR2 YYNGEE.

In this sample, this clonotype turned up many times. The chain recombines TRBV20-1 with TRBJ1-5; 8 positions agree with TRBD1. V dropped 8 bases and J dropped 4; count of bases not matched to a gene: 4. Germline V gene lookup returns CDR1 DFQATT and CDR2 SNEGSKA (reference sequence). The CDR3 consists of 12 residues. CDR3 nucleotide sequence: TGCAGTACCGGACAGGGTAATCAGCCCCAGCATTTT. This translates into CSTGQGNQPQHF.

The chain couples TRBV7-9 to TRBJ2-7; possibly TRBD2 for D (5 bases). The CDR3 extends over 16 amino acids. Germline CDR1 and CDR2: SEHNR and FQNEAQ (reference sequence). Trimming shortened V by 1 base and J by 0 bases, and 13 bases separated the two germline ends. The CDR3: CASSLGSGVSSYEQYF. The CDR3 nucleotides read TGTGCCAGCAGCTTAGGCTCCGGGGTAAGCTCCTACGAGCAGTACTTC.

To note about this clonotype: A much larger clone is a single base away; this may be a read error. The rearrangement links TRBV7-9 to TRBJ2-7, with D hard to call. Germline V CDR1 and CDR2: SEHNR, FQNEAQ (reference sequence). The CDR3 covers 12 residues. The CDR3 sequence is CASSTDQYEQNF. CDR3 DNA sequence: TGTGCCAGCAGTACGGACCAGTACGAGCAGAACTTC.

J is TRBJ1-2 and V is TRBV2; D gene ambiguous. Germline V gene sequence: CDR1 SNHLY, CDR2 FYNNEI. V shed 5 bases and J shed 6 bases, with 13 bases lying between them. The CDR3 consists of 13 residues. CDR3 nucleotides: TGTGCCAGCAGTTACTCGATACGCGATGGCTACACCTTC. Its translation is CASSYSIRDGYTF.

This chain joins TRBV25-1 and TRBJ2-7, with 10 bases that match TRBD1. CDR1 and CDR2 (germline): MGHDK, SYGVNS. The CDR3 extends over 15 amino acids. V dropped 6 bases and J dropped 1; count of bases not matched to a gene: 6. Here the CDR3 reads CASSATDRGSYEQYF. DNA for the CDR3: TGTGCCAGCAGCGCGACGGACAGGGGGTCCTACGAGCAGTACTTC.

The chain carries TRBV10-2 and TRBJ2-7; D remains unclear. CDR3 length: 13 residues. Per germline, CDR1 WSHSY and CDR2 SAAADI. Trimming removed 6 bases from V and 6 bases from J, with 15 bases in between. The CDR3 nucleotides read TGCGCCAGCAGGGGTCGCACCCCTTTCGAGCAGTACTTC. Amino acids: CASRGRTPFEQYF.